By share of the sample, the clone carrying this TCR beta chain is medium-sized (0.01 to 0.1%). Sequencing used immunoSEQ multiplex PCR; TCRdb keeps in-frame clones, though not all of them. The sample shows tens of thousands of clones, around 89% of them seen only once. This sample is drawn from a study of PD-1 blockade in mismatch repair-deficient tumors. The V and J ends lost 6 bases and 6 bases respectively, with 11 bases between them. This CDR3 contains 12 residues. Germline-derived CDR1 and CDR2 are MNHNS and SASEGT. This receptor was taken from an adult with mismatch repair-deficient cancer. The J gene is TRBJ1-2, the V gene TRBV6-1; D unclear. Sample: peripheral blood, taken 52 weeks after starting pembrolizumab. CDR3 nucleotide sequence: TGTGCCAGCAGGGGGTCCGGGGATGGCTACACCTTC. Protein product: CASRGSGDGYTF.